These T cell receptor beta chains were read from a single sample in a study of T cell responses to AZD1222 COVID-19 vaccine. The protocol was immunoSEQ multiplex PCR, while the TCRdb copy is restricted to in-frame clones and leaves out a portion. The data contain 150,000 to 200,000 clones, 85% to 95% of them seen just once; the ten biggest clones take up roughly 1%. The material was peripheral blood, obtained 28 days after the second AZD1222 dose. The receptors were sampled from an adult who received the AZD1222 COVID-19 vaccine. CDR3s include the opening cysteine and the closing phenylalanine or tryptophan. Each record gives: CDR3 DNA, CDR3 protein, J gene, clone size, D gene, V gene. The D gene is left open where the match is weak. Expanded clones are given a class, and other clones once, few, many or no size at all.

CDR3nt: TGTGCCAGCAGTGAGGACAGGGCTGGCAGATATAGCAATCAGCCCCAGCATTTT
CDR3aa: CASSEDRAGRYSNQPQHF
j_gene: TRBJ1-5
abundance: few
d_gene: TRBD1
v_gene: TRBV2

CDR3nt: TGTGCCAGCAGGGGGCAGGGAGGGTCCTACGAGCAGTACTTC
CDR3aa: CASRGQGGSYEQYF
j_gene: TRBJ2-7
abundance: .
d_gene: TRBD2
v_gene: TRBV6-5

CDR3nt: TGTGCTAGTGGTCCGCTATGGGGAGGGAAGAACACTGAAGCTTTCTTT
CDR3aa: CASGPLWGGKNTEAFF
j_gene: TRBJ1-1
abundance: .
d_gene: .
v_gene: TRBV12-5

CDR3nt: TGTGCCAGCAGTACCCGGGACAGGGCAACGACGTTTGAAGCTTTCTTT
CDR3aa: CASSTRDRATTFEAFF
j_gene: TRBJ1-1
abundance: .
d_gene: TRBD1
v_gene: TRBV27

CDR3nt: TGTGCCAGCAGACAAACAGCAGCTAACTATGGCTACACCTTC
CDR3aa: CASRQTAANYGYTF
j_gene: TRBJ1-2
abundance: .
d_gene: .
v_gene: TRBV6-1

CDR3nt: TGTGCCAGCAGCCCCAGAGCCACTGAAGCTTTCTTT
CDR3aa: CASSPRATEAFF
j_gene: TRBJ1-1
abundance: .
d_gene: .
v_gene: TRBV7-9

CDR3nt: TGTGCCAGCACGACAGTCAATGAGCAGTTCTTC
CDR3aa: CASTTVNEQFF
j_gene: TRBJ2-1
abundance: .
d_gene: .
v_gene: TRBV18

CDR3nt: TGTGCCAGCAGTTACGGGGGACTCTATGGCTACACCTTC
CDR3aa: CASSYGGLYGYTF
j_gene: TRBJ1-2
abundance: .
d_gene: .
v_gene: TRBV6-2/TRBV6-3

CDR3nt: TGTGCCAGCAGCGTAGAACAGGGTGAGGCCTCACCCCTCCACTTT
CDR3aa: CASSVEQGEASPLHF
j_gene: TRBJ1-6
abundance: .
d_gene: .
v_gene: TRBV9

CDR3nt: TGTGCCAGCAGTTACACGATCCAAGAGACCCAGTACTTC
CDR3aa: CASSYTIQETQYF
j_gene: TRBJ2-5
abundance: .
d_gene: .
v_gene: TRBV12-3/TRBV12-4

CDR3nt: TGTGCCACCAGCAGATCATGGGGAGGAGGGGTAAGCAATCAGCCCCAGCATTTT
CDR3aa: CATSRSWGGGVSNQPQHF
j_gene: TRBJ1-5
abundance: .
d_gene: .
v_gene: TRBV15

CDR3nt: TGTGCCAGCAGCTTGGGGCAGGTGCGTCAGCCCCAGCATTTT
CDR3aa: CASSLGQVRQPQHF
j_gene: TRBJ1-5
abundance: .
d_gene: .
v_gene: TRBV5-6

CDR3nt: TGTGCCAGCAGCCTTCTCGGTTCCCGGGAGACCCAGTACTTC
CDR3aa: CASSLLGSRETQYF
j_gene: TRBJ2-5
abundance: .
d_gene: .
v_gene: TRBV3-1/TRBV3-2

CDR3nt: TGTGCCAGCAGGACGGATGGCGGGGATGAGCAGTTCTTC
CDR3aa: CASRTDGGDEQFF
j_gene: TRBJ2-1
abundance: once
d_gene: .
v_gene: TRBV2

CDR3nt: TGCGCCAGCACCCGGGACAGCTCTGGGGCCAACGTCCTGACTTTC
CDR3aa: CASTRDSSGANVLTF
j_gene: TRBJ2-6
abundance: .
d_gene: TRBD1
v_gene: TRBV5-1

CDR3nt: TGTGCCAGCAGCGGTAGACCGGGACAGGGATCCTACGAGCAGTACTTC
CDR3aa: CASSGRPGQGSYEQYF
j_gene: TRBJ2-7
abundance: .
d_gene: TRBD1
v_gene: TRBV5-4

CDR3nt: TGTGCCAGCAGTAGGCCGTATCAGCCCCAGCATTTT
CDR3aa: CASSRPYQPQHF
j_gene: TRBJ1-5
abundance: .
d_gene: .
v_gene: TRBV28

CDR3nt: TGTGCCAGCAGCCGATCGCCTTTAGCTGGAAACACCATATATTTT
CDR3aa: CASSRSPLAGNTIYF
j_gene: TRBJ1-3
abundance: .
d_gene: .
v_gene: TRBV5-6

CDR3nt: TGTGCCAGCAGCACCGGGACAGGGGGCGAGCAGTACTTC
CDR3aa: CASSTGTGGEQYF
j_gene: TRBJ2-7
abundance: .
d_gene: TRBD1
v_gene: TRBV7-8

CDR3nt: TGTGCCAGCAAAGGGAGGCAGGCCGACACTGAAGCTTTCTTT
CDR3aa: CASKGRQADTEAFF
j_gene: TRBJ1-1
abundance: .
d_gene: .
v_gene: TRBV6-5

CDR3nt: TGTGCCAGCAGCCCCCGGACTAGCGAACACGAGCAGTACTTC
CDR3aa: CASSPRTSEHEQYF
j_gene: TRBJ2-7
abundance: .
d_gene: TRBD2
v_gene: TRBV7-2

CDR3nt: TGTGCCAGCAGCTTATTCCCTCGTTTCGACTCTGGAAACACCATATATTTT
CDR3aa: CASSLFPRFDSGNTIYF
j_gene: TRBJ1-3
abundance: .
d_gene: .
v_gene: TRBV7-8

CDR3nt: TGTGCCAGCAGCTTGAGAGGCAGGGAGGGGGCTGAAGCTTTCTTT
CDR3aa: CASSLRGREGAEAFF
j_gene: TRBJ1-1
abundance: .
d_gene: .
v_gene: TRBV7-2

CDR3nt: TGTGCCAGTATTGGTTCGGGACAGGCACCTTATGGCTACACCTTC
CDR3aa: CASIGSGQAPYGYTF
j_gene: TRBJ1-2
abundance: .
d_gene: TRBD1
v_gene: TRBV19

CDR3nt: TGCGCCAGCAGCCAAGGGTGGGGCCCCACCGGGGAGCTGTTTTTT
CDR3aa: CASSQGWGPTGELFF
j_gene: TRBJ2-2
abundance: .
d_gene: .
v_gene: TRBV4-1

CDR3nt: TGTGCCAGCAGCTTAAGCACGGGGCCGTACGAGCAGTACTTC
CDR3aa: CASSLSTGPYEQYF
j_gene: TRBJ2-7
abundance: .
d_gene: .
v_gene: TRBV7-3

CDR3nt: TGTGCCAGCAGTTTAGGGCAGCCTCATGGCTACACCTTC
CDR3aa: CASSLGQPHGYTF
j_gene: TRBJ1-2
abundance: .
d_gene: .
v_gene: TRBV12-3/TRBV12-4

CDR3nt: TGTGCCTGGAAAGCCCCGGCAGGGGGAATCACCTACGAGCAGTACTTC
CDR3aa: CAWKAPAGGITYEQYF
j_gene: TRBJ2-7
abundance: .
d_gene: TRBD1
v_gene: TRBV30

CDR3nt: TGTGCCAGCAGTTCCACAGGGGTCTATGGCTACACCTTC
CDR3aa: CASSSTGVYGYTF
j_gene: TRBJ1-2
abundance: .
d_gene: TRBD1
v_gene: TRBV6-5

CDR3nt: TGTGCCAGCAGTGAACCGTCCCCAGAGACCCAGTACTTC
CDR3aa: CASSEPSPETQYF
j_gene: TRBJ2-5
abundance: .
d_gene: .
v_gene: TRBV6-1

CDR3nt: TGTGCAACTAGCGGGACAGACAATCAGCCCCAGCATTTT
CDR3aa: CATSGTDNQPQHF
j_gene: TRBJ1-5
abundance: once
d_gene: TRBD1
v_gene: TRBV6-5

CDR3nt: TGTGCCAGCAGTACAAGCTACAGGACAATCTACGAGCAGTACTTC
CDR3aa: CASSTSYRTIYEQYF
j_gene: TRBJ2-7
abundance: .
d_gene: .
v_gene: TRBV6-5

CDR3nt: TGTGCCAGCACTGTCGGAGGATACCAAGAGACCCAGTACTTC
CDR3aa: CASTVGGYQETQYF
j_gene: TRBJ2-5
abundance: .
d_gene: .
v_gene: TRBV6-5

CDR3nt: TGTGCCAGCAGCCAAGTTGGGCAGGGACTCTTTAACTATGGCTACACCTTC
CDR3aa: CASSQVGQGLFNYGYTF
j_gene: TRBJ1-2
abundance: .
d_gene: .
v_gene: TRBV4-2

CDR3nt: TGTGCCAGCAGCCAACAACAAGAGACCCAGTACTTC
CDR3aa: CASSQQQETQYF
j_gene: TRBJ2-5
abundance: .
d_gene: .
v_gene: TRBV7-9

CDR3nt: TGTGCCAGCAGCAAAGTAATAGCGGGGACGAGCTCCTACAATGAGCAGTTCTTC
CDR3aa: CASSKVIAGTSSYNEQFF
j_gene: TRBJ2-1
abundance: .
d_gene: .
v_gene: TRBV21-1

CDR3nt: TGTGCCAGCAGGCGGGACAGCAACTATGGCTACACCTTC
CDR3aa: CASRRDSNYGYTF
j_gene: TRBJ1-2
abundance: .
d_gene: TRBD1
v_gene: TRBV12-3/TRBV12-4

CDR3nt: TGTGCCAGCAGCGTAGCCCCCATAAGGGGAAACACCATATATTTT
CDR3aa: CASSVAPIRGNTIYF
j_gene: TRBJ1-3
abundance: .
d_gene: .
v_gene: TRBV9

CDR3nt: TGTGCCTGGAGTGTAGGGAATGGGTCACCCCTCCACTTT
CDR3aa: CAWSVGNGSPLHF
j_gene: TRBJ1-6
abundance: .
d_gene: .
v_gene: TRBV30

CDR3nt: TGTGCCAGCAAAGGAGGGGTGGAGGAAAAACTGTTTTTT
CDR3aa: CASKGGVEEKLFF
j_gene: TRBJ1-4
abundance: once
d_gene: .
v_gene: TRBV27

CDR3nt: TGTGCCATCAGTGAGGTTCGGTCGGTCCAAGAGACCCAGTACTTC
CDR3aa: CAISEVRSVQETQYF
j_gene: TRBJ2-5
abundance: .
d_gene: .
v_gene: TRBV10-3

CDR3nt: TGTGCCAGCAGCTTGGTGGACTCCTACGAGCAGTACTTC
CDR3aa: CASSLVDSYEQYF
j_gene: TRBJ2-7
abundance: .
d_gene: .
v_gene: TRBV5-6

CDR3nt: TGTGCCAGCAGTGAAGCAGGGTTGGGGCAGCCCCAGCATTTT
CDR3aa: CASSEAGLGQPQHF
j_gene: TRBJ1-5
abundance: .
d_gene: .
v_gene: TRBV6-1

CDR3nt: TGTGCCAGCAGCCAAGATGGGGGGGCTACCTATGGCTACACCTTC
CDR3aa: CASSQDGGATYGYTF
j_gene: TRBJ1-2
abundance: once
d_gene: .
v_gene: TRBV3-1/TRBV3-2

CDR3nt: TGTGCCAGTAGTATAGAGGACAGCCGCAATCAGCCCCAGCATTTT
CDR3aa: CASSIEDSRNQPQHF
j_gene: TRBJ1-5
abundance: .
d_gene: .
v_gene: TRBV19

CDR3nt: TGTGCCAGCTCAGCGGGACACCAAGAGACCCAGTACTTC
CDR3aa: CASSAGHQETQYF
j_gene: TRBJ2-5
abundance: .
d_gene: .
v_gene: TRBV18

CDR3nt: TGTGCCAGCAGCTTTCTAGGGTCGGGGGGCCATGGCTACACCTTC
CDR3aa: CASSFLGSGGHGYTF
j_gene: TRBJ1-2
abundance: .
d_gene: .
v_gene: TRBV11-2

CDR3nt: TGTGCCAGCAGTTTTTCGGGTGTCTATGGCTACACCTTC
CDR3aa: CASSFSGVYGYTF
j_gene: TRBJ1-2
abundance: .
d_gene: .
v_gene: TRBV12-3/TRBV12-4

CDR3nt: TGTGCCAGTAGTATTTTACCGGGACTACCGAGGAGTCAGCCCCAGCATTTT
CDR3aa: CASSILPGLPRSQPQHF
j_gene: TRBJ1-5
abundance: once
d_gene: .
v_gene: TRBV19

CDR3nt: TGTGCCAGCAGCTTAGCGCAGGGGACAGGGGGCGACGAAAAACTGTTTTTT
CDR3aa: CASSLAQGTGGDEKLFF
j_gene: TRBJ1-4
abundance: .
d_gene: TRBD1
v_gene: TRBV7-9

CDR3nt: TGTGCCAGCAGTTTAAAAGGGCCCCACACCTTC
CDR3aa: CASSLKGPHTF
j_gene: TRBJ1-2
abundance: .
d_gene: .
v_gene: TRBV28

CDR3nt: TGTGCCAGCAGCCTCATTGGATCTCATGGCTACACCTTC
CDR3aa: CASSLIGSHGYTF
j_gene: TRBJ1-2
abundance: .
d_gene: .
v_gene: TRBV3-1/TRBV3-2

CDR3nt: TGTGCCAGCAGCTTAGTTTACAATGAGCAGTTCTTC
CDR3aa: CASSLVYNEQFF
j_gene: TRBJ2-1
abundance: once
d_gene: .
v_gene: TRBV7-2

CDR3nt: TGTGCCATCAGTGAGTCGACAGGGGGACTCTCCGGCAATCAGCCCCAGCATTTT
CDR3aa: CAISESTGGLSGNQPQHF
j_gene: TRBJ1-5
abundance: once
d_gene: TRBD1
v_gene: TRBV10-3

CDR3nt: TGTGCCAGCAGCCCCAGGGGTCCGACAGCTGGCTACACCTTC
CDR3aa: CASSPRGPTAGYTF
j_gene: TRBJ1-2
abundance: .
d_gene: .
v_gene: TRBV3-1/TRBV3-2